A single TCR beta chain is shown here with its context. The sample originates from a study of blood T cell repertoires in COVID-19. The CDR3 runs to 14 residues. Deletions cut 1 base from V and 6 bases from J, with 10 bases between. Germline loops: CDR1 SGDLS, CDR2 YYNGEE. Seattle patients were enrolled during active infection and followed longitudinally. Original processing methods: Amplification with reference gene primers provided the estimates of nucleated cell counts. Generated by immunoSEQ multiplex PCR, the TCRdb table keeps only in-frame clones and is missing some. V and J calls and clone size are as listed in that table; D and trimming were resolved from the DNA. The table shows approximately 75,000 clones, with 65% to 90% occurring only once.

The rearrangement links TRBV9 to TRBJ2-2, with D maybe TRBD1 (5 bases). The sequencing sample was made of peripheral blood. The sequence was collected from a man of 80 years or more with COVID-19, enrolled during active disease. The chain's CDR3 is CASSVIGVPGELFF. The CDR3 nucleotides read TGTGCCAGCAGCGTAATAGGGGTACCCGGGGAGCTGTTTTTT.